This entry lists 18 T cell receptor beta chains sequenced from one sample in a study of T cells in Graves' hyperthyroidism and ophthalmopathy. Researchers amplified the TCR beta CDR3 regions from RNA transcripts. The primer set for the first-round RT-PCR of the TCR CDR3 was HTBI. TCRdb recomputed calls from the multiplex PCR reads with MiXCR, one row per CDR3 protein. Of just under 750,000 distinct CDR3 sequences in the sample, 35% are singletons; the top ten hold roughly 30%. The sample taken for sequencing was blood. These receptors were taken from a woman between 40 and 50 years old with Graves' hyperthyroidism.

In regard to this clonotype: A read error is possible here, since a much larger clone lies one base away. The chain carries TRBV6-1 and TRBJ1-6, with 8 bases aligning to TRBD1. The germline V gene encodes CDR1 MNHNS and CDR2 SASEGT. This CDR3 is 15 amino acids long. This chain's CDR3 is CAISEAQGANSPLHF. DNA of the CDR3: TGTGCCATCAGTGAAGCGCAGGGGGCAAATTCACCCCTCCACTTT.

The CDR3 sequence is CASSDGGDPHEQYF. The CDR3 nucleotides read TGCGCCAGCAGCGACGGAGGGGATCCCCACGAGCAGTACTTC. V usage is TRBV5-1 and J usage is TRBJ2-7; possibly TRBD2 for D (6 bases). The CDR3 is 14 residues long. Germline CDR1 is SGHRS and CDR2 is YFSETQ. V dropped 4 bases and J dropped 5 bases, with 16 bases sitting between them.

This clonotype occurred a few times. V gene TRBV2 combines with J gene TRBJ1-2, with D perhaps matching TRBD1 (5 bases). V lost 5 bases and J lost 4, with 20 bases in between. The CDR3 sequence is 16 residues long. From germline, CDR1 is SNHLY and CDR2 FYNNEI. The CDR3 DNA follows: TGTGCCAGCAGTTTATACTCCGCGGGGGGTGGCTATGGCTACACCTTC. It is translated as CASSLYSAGGGYGYTF. The full variable domain, completed using reference TRBV2 and TRBJ1-2, is EPEVTQTPSHQVTQMGQEVILRCVPISNHLYFYWYRQILGQKVEFLVSFYNNEISEKSEIFDDQFSVERPDGSNFTLKIRSTKLEDSAMYFCASSLYSAGGGYGYTFGSGTRLTVV.

This clonotype appeared many times. The rearrangement links TRBV10-3 to TRBJ2-2; D perhaps matches TRBD1 (5 bases). The V end lost 3 bases, the J end lost 7 bases, and 12 bases lay between the germline ends. This CDR3 has 14 residues. The germline V gene has CDR1 ENHRY and CDR2 SYGVKD. The CDR3 spells CAISDSGRDGELFF. The CDR3 coding sequence is TGTGCCATCAGTGACTCTGGCAGGGACGGGGAGCTGTTTTTT.

The J gene is TRBJ2-3, the V gene TRBV20-1; D gene uncertain. Germline V gene sequence: CDR1 DFQATT, CDR2 SNEGSKA (reference sequence). The CDR3 has 14 residues. The CDR3 is CSVPRPTSTDTQYF. The CDR3 bases are TGCAGCGTACCCAGGCCTACTAGCACAGATACGCAGTATTTT.

This clonotype was picked up many times. This chain uses TRBV25-1 with TRBJ1-6; D unresolved. The V gene's germline CDR1 is MGHDK and CDR2 SYGVNS. V lost 1 base to trimming and J lost 10 bases, with 11 bases between them. The CDR3 consists of 14 residues. CDR3 bases: TGTGCCAGCAGTGAATTCGGGGAGAGCTCACCCCTCCACTTT. It translates to CASSEFGESSPLHF.

This chain uses TRBV6-5 with TRBJ1-2; TRBD1 is a possible D gene (6 bases). The V end lost 5 bases, the J end lost 8 bases, and 15 bases lay between the germline ends. The germline V gene has CDR1 MNHEY and CDR2 SVGAGI. There are 13 residues in the CDR3. The CDR3 sequence is CASSASGAGGYTF. As DNA, the CDR3 is TGTGCCAGCAGTGCCTCAGGGGCGGGGGGCTACACCTTC.

The chain couples TRBV11-2 to TRBJ1-4; TRBD1 matches at 8 bases. Losses at the gene ends were 3 bases for V and 4 bases for J; bases not matched to a gene: 13. Germline loops: CDR1 SGHAT, CDR2 FQNNGV. The length of the CDR3 is 18 residues. The CDR3 is CASSLMGTGTILNEKLFF. The CDR3 DNA is TGTGCCAGCAGCTTGATGGGGACAGGAACTATTCTTAATGAAAAACTGTTTTTT.

The count of this clonotype is one. This chain uses TRBV24-1 with TRBJ1-1, with 9 bases fitting TRBD1. After removal of 7 bases from V and 3 bases from J, the junction contained 5 bases not matched to a gene. Germline CDR1 and CDR2: KGHDR and SFDVKD. This CDR3 has 14 residues. The CDR3 loop is CATSAGTGYTEAFF. The CDR3 coding sequence is TGTGCCACCAGCGCCGGGACAGGGTACACTGAAGCTTTCTTT.

To note about this clonotype: A much larger clone is a single base away; this may be a read error. The chain carries TRBV6-6 and TRBJ2-7; the D is unclear. The germline V gene has CDR1 MNHNY and CDR2 SVGAGI (reference sequence). Trimming removed 6 bases from V and 6 bases from J, with 12 bases in between. The CDR3 is made up of 12 amino acids. The CDR3 loop reads CASSYGRGEQYF. CDR3 nucleotide sequence: TGTGCCAGCAGCTATGGCCGTGGCGAGCAGTACTTC.

The genes are TRBV7-3 and TRBJ2-3; D gene uncertain. This CDR3 is 14 amino acids long. V shed 4 bases and J shed 6 bases, with 14 bases lying between them. Germline CDR1 reads SGHTA; CDR2 reads FQGTGA. CDR3: CASSSPDHTDTQYF. For the CDR3, the DNA is TGTGCCAGCAGCTCCCCGGACCATACGGATACGCAGTATTTT.

The chain recombines TRBV7-6 with TRBJ1-1, with D perhaps TRBD1 (6 bases). CDR1 is SGHVS and CDR2 is FNYEAQ in the germline V gene. The CDR3 totals 13 residues. With 6 bases removed from V and 5 bases from J, the gap between germline ends came to 13 bases. The CDR3 region has the DNA TGTGCCAGCAGGGGTCAACAGGGAACTGAAGCTTTCTTT. This codes for CASRGQQGTEAFF.

About this clonotype itself: Sequence at one end of the junction differs from germline and may be a read error. This chain connects TRBV2 to TRBJ2-7, with unresolved D. The length of the CDR3 is 12 residues. Germline CDR1 and CDR2: SNHLY and FYNNEI. CDR3 region: CAGSFRRYEQYF. The CDR3 DNA sequence: TGTGCCGGCAGTTTTAGGCGCTACGAGCAGTACTTC.

The rearrangement uses TRBV13 and TRBJ1-4; 8 nucleotides align to TRBD1. J was trimmed by 5 bases and V by 3 bases; bases with no gene match: 2. CDR1 and CDR2 from the germline V gene are PRHDT and FYEKMQ (reference sequence). The CDR3 runs 14 residues. CDR3 protein: CASSFWDRNEKLFF. The CDR3 DNA is TGTGCCAGCAGCTTCTGGGACAGGAATGAAAAACTGTTTTTT.

This clonotype has ten or more counts. The V and J genes are TRBV5-6 and TRBJ2-7; D unresolved. The germline V and J ends were trimmed by 1 base and 7 bases, with 9 bases remaining between them. The V gene's germline CDR1 is SGHDT and CDR2 YYEEEE. CDR3 length: 12 amino acids. The CDR3 DNA is TGTGCCAGCAGCTTGAATTACGGGGAGCAGTACTTC. As protein: CASSLNYGEQYF.

This clonotype has ten or more counts. The chain is built from TRBV15 and TRBJ2-7; 11 bases fit TRBD1. This CDR3 comprises 17 residues. The V gene's germline CDR1 is LNHNV and CDR2 YYDKDF (reference sequence). The junction had 5 bases not matched to a gene; V was cut back by 0 bases and J by 1 base. CDR3 residues: CATSRDPGQGVSYEQYF. In nucleotides, the CDR3 is TGTGCCACCAGCAGAGATCCGGGACAGGGGGTATCCTACGAGCAGTACTTC.

The table lists this clonotype with a few counts. The chain uses TRBV20-1 and TRBJ2-5; D unclear. The CDR3 length is 12 residues. V was pared by 3 bases and J by 5 bases, with 10 bases between. The V gene's germline CDR1 is DFQATT and CDR2 SNEGSKA (reference sequence). CDR3 bases: TGCAGTGCTAGTTTCCCGGATGAGACCCAGTACTTC. It translates to CSASFPDETQYF.

This chain joins TRBV6-5 and TRBJ2-7; the D is unclear. There are 16 residues in the CDR3. V lost 0 bases and J lost 0, with 12 bases in between. CDR1 MNHEY and CDR2 SVGAGI come from the germline V gene. The CDR3 nucleotides read TGTGCCAGCAGTTACTCCGGGCACGCAAGCTCCTACGAGCAGTACTTC. Protein sequence: CASSYSGHASSYEQYF.